The 24 T cell receptor beta chains listed next were all sequenced from one sample in a study of identical twins. TCRdb called the 5' RACE reads again in MiXCR, with one record for every CDR3 protein. The repertoire holds 500,000 or so distinct CDR3 sequences, with 14% as singletons. The same data also went into a second study, on yellow fever vaccine responses in identical twins.

The sample consisted of CD4+ T cells sorted from blood. The receptors derive from a woman between 18 and 30 years old in good health.

Only a few counts were recorded for this clonotype. This chain connects TRBV3-1 to TRBJ1-1; D is unresolved. The germline CDR1 and CDR2 sequences are LGHDT and YNNKEL (reference sequence). The ends were cut back, 7 bases at V and 1 base at J, with 10 bases in the middle. CDR3 size: 13 residues. The CDR3: CASNRKPNTEAFF. The CDR3 DNA is TGTGCCAGCAACAGAAAACCGAACACTGAAGCTTTCTTT. Full variable domain (outside the CDR3, taken from reference TRBV3-1 and TRBJ1-1): DTAVSQTPKYLVTQMGNDKSIKCEQNLGHDTMYWYKQDSKKFLKIMFSYNNKELIINETVPNRFSPKSPDKAHLNLHINSLELGDSAVYFCASNRKPNTEAFFGQGTRLTVV.

This sequence joins TRBV10-3 and TRBJ2-7, with D tentatively TRBD1 (6 bases). Trimming shortened V by 6 bases and J by 0 bases, and 15 bases separated the two germline ends. This CDR3 has 15 amino acids. Per germline, CDR1 ENHRY and CDR2 SYGVKD. As DNA, the CDR3 is TGTGCCATCAGCCGTCAGGACAGAGCCTCCTACGAGCAGTACTTC. It codes for CAISRQDRASYEQYF.

The rearrangement uses TRBV5-1 and TRBJ2-1; D perhaps matches TRBD1 (5 bases). This CDR3 comprises 14 residues. The ends were cut back, 0 bases at V and 7 bases at J, with 11 bases in the middle. The germline CDR1 and CDR2 sequences are SGHRS and YFSETQ. The CDR3 nucleotides are TGCGCCAGCAGCTTGGCAGCAGGGCTGAATGAGCAGTTCTTC. Protein: CASSLAAGLNEQFF.

This clonotype was detected a few times. The chain joins TRBV7-9 to TRBJ2-2, with 7 nucleotides matching TRBD1. Germline CDR1 is SEHNR and CDR2 is FQNEAQ (reference sequence). The length of the CDR3 is 13 residues. J gave up 7 bases and V 3 bases, and 2 bases lay outside the gene matches. In DNA, the CDR3 is TGTGCCAGCAGCTTTACAGGGGACGGGGAGCTGTTTTTT. Protein: CASSFTGDGELFF.

This clonotype was detected a few times. This chain joins TRBV12-3 or TRBV12-4 and TRBJ1-1; D may be TRBD1 (5 bases). Trimming removed 9 bases at V and 4 bases at J, with 12 bases between. CDR3 length: 12 residues. The CDR3 protein is CASFRASTEAFF. The CDR3 bases are TGTGCCAGTTTCAGGGCTTCCACTGAAGCTTTCTTT.

This clonotype was seen ten or more times. The rearrangement joins TRBV12-3 or TRBV12-4 to TRBJ1-1, with 9 nucleotides matching TRBD1. The V gene end was trimmed by 8 bases and the J gene end by 3 bases; junction bases not matched to a gene: 7. The CDR3 totals 14 residues. This CDR3 reads CASGQGPPDTEAFF. The CDR3 nucleotides are TGTGCCAGCGGACAGGGGCCCCCCGACACTGAAGCTTTCTTT.

This clonotype has more than one count but fewer than ten. The chain couples TRBV15 to TRBJ2-1, with 7 bases that match TRBD2. V shed 0 bases, J shed 9 bases, and the junction held 11 bases outside the gene matches. This CDR3 has 16 residues. Germline V gene data show CDR1 as LNHNV and CDR2 as YYDKDF (reference sequence). Written as DNA, the CDR3 is TGTGCCACCAGCAGAGATCCTGGGGCAAGCGGGGTTGAGCAGTTCTTC. As protein: CATSRDPGASGVEQFF.

This chain joins TRBV10-3 and TRBJ1-3, with D possibly TRBD1 on 6 matching bases. The germline V gene has CDR1 ENHRY and CDR2 SYGVKD. This CDR3 contains 12 residues. The V and J ends lost 10 bases and 3 bases respectively, with 10 bases between them. CDR3 sequence: CATGTFGNTIYF. DNA of the CDR3: TGTGCCACTGGGACATTTGGAAACACCATATATTTT.

This sequence joins TRBV6-6 and TRBJ2-5, with D maybe TRBD1 (5 bases). CDR1 is MNHNY and CDR2 is SVGAGI in the germline V gene (reference sequence). The V gene lost 4 bases and the J gene lost 8 bases, with 14 bases spanning the gap. This CDR3 comprises 13 residues. The CDR3 DNA follows: TGTGCCAGCAGTTTGGCGGCAGGGTCAACCCAGTACTTC. Translation: CASSLAAGSTQYF.

The rearrangement joins TRBV7-3 to TRBJ1-3; 7 bases are shared with TRBD1. J gave up 4 bases and V 4 bases, and 4 bases lay outside the gene matches. The CDR3 length is 14 residues. In germline, CDR1 is SGHTA, CDR2 FQGTGA. The CDR3 bases are TGTGCCAGCAGCTCGGGACAGCCGGGAAACACCATATATTTT. As protein: CASSSGQPGNTIYF.

The chain carries TRBV7-3 and TRBJ2-7; TRBD2 might be the D (5 bases). The CDR3 spans 13 residues. The V gene lost 2 bases and the J gene lost 6 bases, with 11 bases spanning the gap. Germline-derived CDR1 and CDR2 are SGHTA and FQGTGA. CDR3 DNA sequence: TGTGCCAGCAGCTTAGACTTAGCGTCCGAGCAGTACTTC. It encodes CASSLDLASEQYF.

This rearrangement joins TRBV6-5 to TRBJ2-5, with D hard to call. Trimming took off 2 bases at V and 2 bases at J, with 12 bases between the two ends. CDR3 size: 15 residues. Germline CDR1 is MNHEY and CDR2 is SVGAGI. CDR3 sequence: CASSYKGGGQETQYF. The CDR3 DNA reads as TGTGCCAGCAGTTACAAGGGTGGCGGTCAAGAGACCCAGTACTTC.

A few counts support this clonotype. The chain recombines TRBV6-1 with TRBJ2-5; 8 nucleotides match TRBD2. The length of the CDR3 is 17 residues. After removal of 8 bases from V and 2 bases from J, the junction contained 16 bases not matched to a gene. The V gene's germline CDR1 is MNHNS and CDR2 SASEGT. CDR3 sequence reads: CASGPQGGGPLQETQYF. For the CDR3, the DNA is TGTGCCAGCGGCCCTCAAGGCGGGGGGCCCCTACAAGAGACCCAGTACTTC.

This rearrangement joins TRBV6-5 to TRBJ2-2; no reliable D call. Germline V gene data show CDR1 as MNHEY and CDR2 as SVGAGI. The ends were cut back, 1 base at V and 5 bases at J, with 5 bases in the middle. The CDR3 is 13 residues long. CDR3 sequence reads: CASSYWGTGELFF. In DNA form, the CDR3 reads TGTGCCAGCAGTTACTGGGGAACCGGGGAGCTGTTTTTT.

This clonotype was observed a few times. The rearrangement joins TRBV7-9 to TRBJ2-1; 9 bases are shared with TRBD2. Losses at the gene ends were 5 bases for V and 4 bases for J; bases not matched to a gene: 6. The CDR3 has 15 amino acids. Germline-derived CDR1 and CDR2 are SEHNR and FQNEAQ (reference sequence). As DNA, the CDR3 is TGTGCCAGCAGCCGTAGCGGGAGTAGGTACAATGAGCAGTTCTTC. Protein sequence: CASSRSGSRYNEQFF.

This clonotype was seen a handful of times. V gene TRBV4-2 combines with J gene TRBJ2-3, with D tentatively TRBD2 (6 bases). The CDR3 runs to 17 residues. Germline lookup yields CDR1 LGHNA and CDR2 YNFKEQ. Trimming removed 0 bases at V and 2 bases at J, with 15 bases between. CDR3 amino acids: CASSQDLGGGDTDTQYF. Here the CDR3 DNA reads TGTGCCAGCAGCCAAGATCTCGGGGGAGGTGACACAGATACGCAGTATTTT.

This clonotype was recorded at least ten times. The chain is built from TRBV7-2 and TRBJ2-7, with 10 bases that match TRBD2. The CDR3 has 15 residues. Losses at the gene ends were 5 bases for V and 2 bases for J; bases not matched to a gene: 6. Germline CDR1 reads SGHTA; CDR2 reads FQGNSA. CDR3 nucleotide sequence: TGTGCCAGCAGCCGCGGACTAGCGGCAACCTACGAGCAGTACTTC. Amino acid sequence: CASSRGLAATYEQYF.

The chain has TRBV7-9 and TRBJ2-2; 9 bases fit TRBD1. The germline gives CDR1 SEHNR, CDR2 FQNEAQ (reference sequence). Trimming took 5 bases from V and 7 from J; bases not matched to a gene: 8. This CDR3 spans 15 amino acids. CDR3 nucleotide sequence: TGTGCCAGCAGCCTCGCGGGACAGGGTCTCGGGGAGCTGTTTTTT. Amino acid sequence: CASSLAGQGLGELFF.

This chain links TRBV20-1 with TRBJ1-5; 8 bases are a match to TRBD1. Germline V gene lookup returns CDR1 DFQATT and CDR2 SNEGSKA (reference sequence). CDR3 size: 15 residues. V lost 3 bases to trimming and J lost 4 bases; unmatched junction nucleotides: 8. Here the CDR3 DNA reads TGCAGTGCTAGGACCCGGACAGGGTTTAATCAGCCCCAGCATTTT. Amino acids: CSARTRTGFNQPQHF.

The J gene is TRBJ1-3, the V gene TRBV12-3 or TRBV12-4; no definite D call. The CDR3 contains 15 residues. V shed 6 bases and J shed 0 bases, with 12 bases lying between them. The CDR3 DNA sequence: TGTGCCAGCAGACCTGGTTCTTCCTCTGGAAACACCATATATTTT. This gives the protein CASRPGSSSGNTIYF.

The chain links TRBV7-2 to TRBJ2-2; no firm D call. Deletions cut 6 bases from V and 2 bases from J, with 10 bases between. The germline V gene has CDR1 SGHTA and CDR2 FQGNSA. The CDR3 is 14 amino acids. The CDR3 spells CASRVAANTGELFF. For the CDR3, the DNA is TGTGCCAGCAGGGTGGCGGCCAACACCGGGGAGCTGTTTTTT.

This clonotype has more than one count but fewer than ten. The chain employs TRBV6-1 and TRBJ2-7; no reliable D call. Trimming removed 6 bases from V and 3 bases from J, with 15 bases in between. Germline V gene lookup returns CDR1 MNHNS and CDR2 SASEGT. This CDR3 spans 14 amino acids. As DNA, the CDR3 is TGTGCCAGCAGGCTCTCCGGGTTAAACTACGAGCAGTACTTC. The encoded protein is CASRLSGLNYEQYF.

This clonotype came up many times. Here the CDR3 DNA reads TGTGCCAGCAGCTTAGGAGGCAGGGGACTCCAAGAGACCCAGTACTTC. This encodes CASSLGGRGLQETQYF. The chain uses TRBV5-6 and TRBJ2-5; D is tentatively TRBD1 or TRBD2 (6 bases each). CDR3 length: 16 residues. CDR1 is SGHDT and CDR2 is YYEEEE in the germline V gene. Trimming removed 2 bases from V and 1 base from J, with 15 bases in between.

This clonotype came up many times. The gene calls are TRBV12-3 or TRBV12-4 and TRBJ2-1; 7 bases are a match to TRBD1. The CDR3 runs 13 residues. V dropped 6 bases and J dropped 10; count of bases not matched to a gene: 9. This CDR3 reads CASSRPTGQEQFF. The CDR3 region has the DNA TGTGCCAGCAGCCGACCGACAGGGCAGGAGCAGTTCTTC.